This T cell receptor beta chain was observed in a study of T cell changes during pregnancy in multiple sclerosis. Germline V gene data show CDR1 as SGDLS and CDR2 as YYNGEE. The trim removed 7 bases at V and 2 bases at J, leaving 7 bases unmatched. There are 14 residues in the CDR3. Data came from immunoSEQ multiplex PCR; TCRdb stores just in-frame clones and leaves some out. Here the sample spans tens of thousands of clones, around 90% being singletons. This material consisted of CD8+ T cells from peripheral blood mononuclear cells, taken before pregnancy. The clonotype originates from a female donor with multiple sclerosis, enrolled in a pregnancy study. This chain connects TRBV9 to TRBJ2-3; 7 nucleotides line up with TRBD2. CDR3 residues: CASHGEGDTDTQYF. The CDR3 DNA sequence: TGTGCCAGCCACGGGGAGGGTGACACAGATACGCAGTATTTT.